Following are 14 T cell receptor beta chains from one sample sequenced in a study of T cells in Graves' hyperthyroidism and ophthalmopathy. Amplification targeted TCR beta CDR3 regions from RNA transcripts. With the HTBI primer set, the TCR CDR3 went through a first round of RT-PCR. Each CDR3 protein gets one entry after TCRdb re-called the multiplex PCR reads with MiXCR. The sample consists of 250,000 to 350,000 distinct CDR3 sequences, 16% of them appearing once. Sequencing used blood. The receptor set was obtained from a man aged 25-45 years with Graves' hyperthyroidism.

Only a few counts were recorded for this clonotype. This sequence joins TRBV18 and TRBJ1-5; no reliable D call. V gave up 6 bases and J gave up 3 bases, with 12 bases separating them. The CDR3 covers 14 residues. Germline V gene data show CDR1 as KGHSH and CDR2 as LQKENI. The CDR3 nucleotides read TGTGCCAGCTCCCTCAGCGGTGTCAATCAGCCCCAGCATTTT. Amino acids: CASSLSGVNQPQHF.

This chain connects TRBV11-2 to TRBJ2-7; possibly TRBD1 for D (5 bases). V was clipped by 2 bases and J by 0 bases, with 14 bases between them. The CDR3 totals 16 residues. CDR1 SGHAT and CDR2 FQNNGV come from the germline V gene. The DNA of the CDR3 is TGTGCCAGCAGCTTAAATCAGGGAAAATCCTCCTACGAGCAGTACTTC. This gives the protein CASSLNQGKSSYEQYF.

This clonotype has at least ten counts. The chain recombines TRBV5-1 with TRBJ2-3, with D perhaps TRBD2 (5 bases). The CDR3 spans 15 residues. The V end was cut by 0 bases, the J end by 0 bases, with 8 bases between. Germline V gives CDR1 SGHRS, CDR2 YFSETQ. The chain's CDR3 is CASSLGADSTDTQYF. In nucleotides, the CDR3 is TGCGCCAGCAGCTTGGGAGCGGATAGCACAGATACGCAGTATTTT.

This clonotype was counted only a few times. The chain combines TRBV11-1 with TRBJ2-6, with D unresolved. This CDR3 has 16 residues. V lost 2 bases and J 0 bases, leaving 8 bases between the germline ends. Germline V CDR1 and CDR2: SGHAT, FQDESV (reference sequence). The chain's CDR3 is CASSLLGSSGANVLTF. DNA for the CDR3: TGTGCCAGCAGCTTATTGGGCAGCTCTGGGGCCAACGTCCTGACTTTC.

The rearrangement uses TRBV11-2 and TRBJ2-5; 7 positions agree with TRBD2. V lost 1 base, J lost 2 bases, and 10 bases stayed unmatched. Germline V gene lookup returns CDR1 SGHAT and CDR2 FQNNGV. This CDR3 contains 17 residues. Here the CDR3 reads CASSLGPGLRGQETQYF. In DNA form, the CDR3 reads TGTGCCAGCAGCTTAGGACCGGGACTACGGGGTCAAGAGACCCAGTACTTC. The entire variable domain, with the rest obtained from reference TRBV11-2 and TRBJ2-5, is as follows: EAGVAQSPRYKIIEKRQSVAFWCNPISGHATLYWYQQILGQGPKLLIQFQNNGVVDDSQLPKDRFSAERLKGVDSTLKIQPAKLEDSAVYLCASSLGPGLRGQETQYFGPGTRLLVL.

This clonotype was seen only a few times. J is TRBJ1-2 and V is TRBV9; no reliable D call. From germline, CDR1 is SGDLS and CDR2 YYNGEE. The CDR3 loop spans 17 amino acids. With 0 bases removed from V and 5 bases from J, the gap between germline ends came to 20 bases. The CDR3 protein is CASSVEKGRLMSYGYTF. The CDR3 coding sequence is TGTGCCAGCAGCGTAGAAAAAGGCCGGCTCATGTCTTATGGCTACACCTTC.

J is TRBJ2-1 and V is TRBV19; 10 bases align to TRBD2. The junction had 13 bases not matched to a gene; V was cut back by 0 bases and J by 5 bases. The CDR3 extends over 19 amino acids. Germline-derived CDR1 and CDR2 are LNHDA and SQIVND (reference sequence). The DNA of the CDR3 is TGTGCCAGTAGTATAGAACCCCTCACTCTAGCGGGAGTGAACAATGAGCAGTTCTTC. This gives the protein CASSIEPLTLAGVNNEQFF.

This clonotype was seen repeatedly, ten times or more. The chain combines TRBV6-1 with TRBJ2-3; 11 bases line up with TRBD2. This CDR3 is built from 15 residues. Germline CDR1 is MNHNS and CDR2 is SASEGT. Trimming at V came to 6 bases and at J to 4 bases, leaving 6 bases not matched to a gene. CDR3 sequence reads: CASRVLAGAPDTQYF. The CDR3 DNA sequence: TGTGCCAGCAGGGTACTAGCGGGAGCACCAGATACGCAGTATTTT.

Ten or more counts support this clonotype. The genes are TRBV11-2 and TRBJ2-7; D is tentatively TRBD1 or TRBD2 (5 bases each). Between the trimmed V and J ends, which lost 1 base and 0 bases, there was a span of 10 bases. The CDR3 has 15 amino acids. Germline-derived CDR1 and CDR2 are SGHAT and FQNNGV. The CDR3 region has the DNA TGTGCCAGCAGCTTAGGACGGGACGCCTCCTACGAGCAGTACTTC. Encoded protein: CASSLGRDASYEQYF.

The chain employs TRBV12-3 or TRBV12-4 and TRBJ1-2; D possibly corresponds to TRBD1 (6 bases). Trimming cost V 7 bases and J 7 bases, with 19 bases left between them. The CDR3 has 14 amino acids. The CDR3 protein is CASTPRGPRAGYTF. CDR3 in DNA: TGTGCCAGCACCCCCAGGGGTCCACGGGCTGGCTACACCTTC.

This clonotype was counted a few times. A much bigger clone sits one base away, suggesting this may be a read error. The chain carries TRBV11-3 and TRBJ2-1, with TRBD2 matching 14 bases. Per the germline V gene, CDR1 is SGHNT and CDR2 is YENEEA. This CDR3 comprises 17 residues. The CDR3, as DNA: TGTGCCGGCAGCTTAGGACTAGCGGGAGGTCGGTACAATGAGCAGTTCTTC. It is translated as CAGSLGLAGGRYNEQFF.

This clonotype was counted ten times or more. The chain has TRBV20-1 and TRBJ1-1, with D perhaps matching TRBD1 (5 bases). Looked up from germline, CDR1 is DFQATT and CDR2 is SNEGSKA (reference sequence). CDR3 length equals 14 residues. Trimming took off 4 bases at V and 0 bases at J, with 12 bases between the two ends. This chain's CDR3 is CSAKIPGVNTEAFF. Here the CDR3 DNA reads TGCAGTGCTAAAATCCCGGGGGTGAACACTGAAGCTTTCTTT.

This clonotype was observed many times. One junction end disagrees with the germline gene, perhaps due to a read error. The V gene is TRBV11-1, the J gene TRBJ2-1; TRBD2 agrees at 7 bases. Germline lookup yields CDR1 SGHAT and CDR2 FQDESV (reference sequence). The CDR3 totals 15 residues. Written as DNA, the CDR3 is TGTGCCAGCAGCCAAACCGGGACTACCTACTATGAGCAGTTCTTC. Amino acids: CASSQTGTTYYEQFF.

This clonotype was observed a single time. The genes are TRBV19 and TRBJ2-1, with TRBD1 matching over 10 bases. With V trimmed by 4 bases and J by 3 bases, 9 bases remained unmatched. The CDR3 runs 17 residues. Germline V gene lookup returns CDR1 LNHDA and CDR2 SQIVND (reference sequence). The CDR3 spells CASSKGDRDRGYNEQFF. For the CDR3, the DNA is TGTGCCAGTAGTAAAGGGGACCGGGACAGGGGCTACAATGAGCAGTTCTTC.